The 15 T cell receptor beta chains reported below all come from one sample, sequenced in a study of blood T cell repertoires in COVID-19. Here immunoSEQ multiplex PCR was the method, and the copy in TCRdb shows in-frame clones only, minus some. The sample contains hundreds of thousands of clones, around 91% of which appear only once. The source material was PBMCs or T cells enriched from blood (not recorded which). The receptors were gathered from a man aged 25 to 40 who had recovered from COVID-19.

The chain combines TRBV19 with TRBJ1-1, with a tentative D call TRBD1 (6 bases). Trimming took 4 bases from V and 4 from J, leaving 13 bases between them. The CDR3 runs 14 residues. The V gene's germline CDR1 is LNHDA and CDR2 SQIVND (reference sequence). The DNA for the CDR3 is TGTGCCAGTAGTACCACAGGGAGTATCACTGAAGCTTTCTTT. This gives the protein CASSTTGSITEAFF.

V usage is TRBV19 and J usage is TRBJ1-1; possible D gene TRBD1, 6 bases. The V and J ends lost 3 bases and 3 bases respectively, with 14 bases between them. CDR3 size: 15 residues. The germline gives CDR1 LNHDA, CDR2 SQIVND (reference sequence). The DNA of the CDR3 is TGTGCCAGTAGTATTCAGGGAGGGGGGTACACTGAAGCTTTCTTT. As protein: CASSIQGGGYTEAFF.

This chain joins TRBV18 and TRBJ2-1, with 7 bases lining up with TRBD2. The CDR3 totals 16 residues. J was trimmed by 3 bases and V by 0 bases; bases with no gene match: 5. Germline V lookup: CDR1 KGHSH, CDR2 LQKENI. The CDR3 nucleotides are TGTGCCAGCTCACCACCCTGGCGGGGGATCTACAATGAGCAGTTCTTC. This gives the protein CASSPPWRGIYNEQFF.

This chain links TRBV19 with TRBJ1-2; 8 positions match TRBD1. The V gene's germline CDR1 is LNHDA and CDR2 SQIVND (reference sequence). With 5 bases clipped from V and 7 bases from J, the junction kept 9 bases outside the gene matches. The CDR3 is 14 residues long. The CDR3 loop is CASSGPGGESGYTF. The CDR3 region has the DNA TGTGCCAGTAGTGGCCCAGGGGGCGAGTCTGGCTACACCTTC.

The V gene is TRBV2, the J gene TRBJ2-7, with D possibly matching TRBD2 (5 bases). The CDR3 is 12 residues long. Germline V gives CDR1 SNHLY, CDR2 FYNNEI. V lost 8 bases and J lost 1, with 9 bases in between. DNA of the CDR3: TGTGCCAGCGGAGGACTGTCCTACGAGCAGTACTTC. Translation: CASGGLSYEQYF.

The chain uses TRBV5-1 and TRBJ2-5, with a possible D match to TRBD1 (5 bases). Germline V lookup: CDR1 SGHRS, CDR2 YFSETQ. Trimming took 5 bases from V and 5 from J, leaving 13 bases between them. This CDR3 spans 13 amino acids. As DNA, the CDR3 is TGCGCCAGCAGAGGGGCTGGGCGGGAGACCCAGTACTTC. As protein: CASRGAGRETQYF. The complete variable domain, with remaining parts taken from reference TRBV5-1 and TRBJ2-5, reads KAGVTQTPRYLIKTRGQQVTLSCSPISGHRSVSWYQQTPGQGLQFLFEYFSETQRNKGNFPGRFSGRQFSNSRSEMNVSTLELGDSALYLCASRGAGRETQYFGPGTRLLVL.

The chain links TRBV18 to TRBJ2-5, with 10 bases fitting TRBD1. Trimming took 5 bases from V and 4 from J; bases not matched to a gene: 1. Looked up from germline, CDR1 is KGHSH and CDR2 is LQKENI. CDR3 length: 13 residues. The CDR3 region is CASSWTGGETQYF. The CDR3 nucleotides read TGTGCCAGCTCATGGACAGGGGGAGAGACCCAGTACTTC.

V usage is TRBV10-2 and J usage is TRBJ2-1, with TRBD2 matching over 7 bases. This CDR3 has 12 residues. Germline CDR1 reads WSHSY; CDR2 reads SAAADI. V dropped 5 bases and J dropped 7; count of bases not matched to a gene: 2. CDR3 protein: CASSLGGNEQFF. The CDR3 DNA reads as TGCGCCAGCAGTTTGGGGGGGAATGAGCAGTTCTTC.

This sequence joins TRBV11-2 and TRBJ2-3; 13 bases fit TRBD2. Germline CDR1 reads SGHAT; CDR2 reads FQNNGV. The CDR3 has 16 amino acids. V dropped 3 bases and J dropped 3; count of bases not matched to a gene: 3. The CDR3 here is CASSLRLAGGTDTQYF. CDR3 in DNA: TGTGCCAGCAGCTTGCGACTAGCGGGAGGAACAGATACGCAGTATTTT.

This clone was seen a few times. V usage is TRBV28 and J usage is TRBJ1-2; 7 bases fit TRBD1. The germline CDR1 and CDR2 sequences are MDHEN and SYDVKM. The CDR3 totals 14 residues. J gave up 6 bases and V 6 bases, and 10 bases lay outside the gene matches. CDR3 nucleotide sequence: TGTGCCAGCAGCCTCGCACAGGGGCGGGATGGCTACACCTTC. Protein product: CASSLAQGRDGYTF.

This rearrangement joins TRBV9 to TRBJ2-1; the D gene is possibly TRBD2 (5 bases). The CDR3 extends over 14 amino acids. Germline V gene sequence: CDR1 SGDLS, CDR2 YYNGEE. Trimming pared 3 bases from V and 7 bases from J, leaving 14 bases between. The CDR3: CASSGEPRRNEQFF. The DNA for the CDR3 is TGTGCCAGCAGCGGGGAGCCCAGGAGAAATGAGCAGTTCTTC.

The chain combines TRBV9 with TRBJ1-1, with D tentatively TRBD1 (6 bases). CDR3 length equals 15 residues. Trimming took 3 bases from V and 0 from J, leaving 12 bases between them. The germline gives CDR1 SGDLS, CDR2 YYNGEE. The CDR3 nucleotides read TGTGCCAGCAGCGCGAGCGGACAGCTGAACACTGAAGCTTTCTTT. This translates into CASSASGQLNTEAFF. The full variable domain, its missing parts supplied by reference TRBV9 and TRBJ1-1, is DSGVTQTPKHLITATGQRVTLRCSPRSGDLSVYWYQQSLDQGLQFLIQYYNGEERAKGNILERFSAQQFPDLHSELNLSSLELGDSALYFCASSASGQLNTEAFFGQGTRLTVV.

The DNA for the CDR3 is TGCGCCAGCAGCCGGGGCGGGGGTAGCTACGAGCAGTACTTC. The encoded protein is CASSRGGGSYEQYF. This chain uses TRBV5-1 with TRBJ2-7; 7 bases fit TRBD2. Germline V CDR1 and CDR2: SGHRS, YFSETQ. This CDR3 region has 14 residues. V lost 4 bases, J lost 3 bases, and 7 bases stayed unmatched.

This clone appeared a single time. The chain couples TRBV7-9 to TRBJ1-4, with D perhaps TRBD1 (6 bases). V lost 4 bases to trimming and J lost 5 bases, with 14 bases between them. CDR1 SEHNR and CDR2 FQNEAQ come from the germline V gene (reference sequence). The CDR3 runs 15 residues. The CDR3 protein is CASSSVAGANEKLFF. CDR3 sequence (DNA): TGTGCCAGCAGCTCCGTAGCGGGGGCCAATGAAAAACTGTTTTTT.

The chain is built from TRBV3-1 (or the pseudogene TRBV3-2) and TRBJ2-1; TRBD1 matches 9 bases. Germline V CDR1 and CDR2: LGHDT, YNNKEL (reference sequence). The CDR3 spans 16 residues. V was clipped by 0 bases and J by 8 bases; unmatched bases: 8. In nucleotides, the CDR3 is TGTGCCAGCAGCCAAGAACAGGGGACAGGGTCCTATGAGCAGTTCTTC. Its protein is CASSQEQGTGSYEQFF.